This T cell receptor (beta chain) was retrieved from a study of blood T cell repertoires in COVID-19. Study-level background: The samples span acute and convalescent COVID-19 from the United States, Italy and Spain. PBMCs, B-cell-depleted T cells, or T cells were the source of the cDNA or gDNA that made up the material.

From germline, CDR1 is SGHRS and CDR2 YFSETQ. The CDR3 extends over 15 amino acids. V gave up 4 bases and J gave up 9 bases; unmatched junction bases: 8. Original methodology: Estimated nucleated cell counts came from reference gene primer amplification. Some clones are missing from TCRdb's copy, which holds only in-frame ones; the method was immunoSEQ multiplex PCR. V and J calls and clone size are given by that table; D and trimming were obtained from the DNA. Here the sample spans about 100,000 clones, around four fifths being singletons. The sequence derives from a woman between 65 and 79 years old with acute or convalescent COVID-19. Sequenced: peripheral blood. The chain has TRBV5-1 and TRBJ2-2; 11 nucleotides line up with TRBD1. DNA of the CDR3: TGCGCCAGCAGCGCCGGGACAGGGGGTTTGTGGGAGCTGTTTTTT. This sequence encodes CASSAGTGGLWELFF.